Each of the 14 T cell receptor beta chains below was sequenced from the same sample in a study of OX40 agonist ivuxolimab in advanced cancers. TCRdb's copy holds only in-frame clones and misses some; the assay was immunoSEQ multiplex PCR. This repertoire shows approximately 76,000 clones, approximately 83% found once; its top ten account for approximately 5%. The sample consisted of CD4+ or CD8+ T cells sorted from blood, taken in a trial of the OX40 agonist ivuxolimab. Source of these receptors: an adult with an advanced solid tumor such as melanoma, head and neck, liver or kidney cancer.

V is TRBV5-1 and J is TRBJ2-4, with 10 positions matching TRBD2. Germline values: CDR1 SGHRS, CDR2 YFSETQ. After removal of 0 bases from V and 8 bases from J, the junction contained 5 bases not matched to a gene. This CDR3 is built from 15 residues. The DNA of the CDR3 is TGCGCCAGCAGCTTGGACACTAGCGGGAAAGACATTCAGTACTTC. It yields the protein CASSLDTSGKDIQYF. The whole variable domain, filled in from reference TRBV5-1 and TRBJ2-4, reads KAGVTQTPRYLIKTRGQQVTLSCSPISGHRSVSWYQQTPGQGLQFLFEYFSETQRNKGNFPGRFSGRQFSNSRSEMNVSTLELGDSALYLCASSLDTSGKDIQYFGAGTRLSVL.

V gene TRBV29-1 combines with J gene TRBJ1-4; 10 nucleotides agree with TRBD1. The CDR3 totals 13 residues. The ends lost 7 bases at V and 7 bases at J; junction bases unmatched: 6. The germline gives CDR1 SQVTM, CDR2 ANQGSEA. CDR3 nucleotides: TGCAGCGCTCGACAGGGGGCGCGTGAAAAACTGTTTTTT. Translation: CSARQGAREKLFF.

The chain carries TRBV6-1 and TRBJ1-2, with D perhaps TRBD1 (6 bases). The CDR3 loop spans 15 amino acids. Deletions cut 4 bases from V and 3 bases from J, with 15 bases between. Germline-derived CDR1 and CDR2 are MNHNS and SASEGT. CDR3 bases: TGTGCCAGCAGTGCCGACAGGAGTGGGGACTATGGCTACACCTTC. It translates to CASSADRSGDYGYTF.

The chain has TRBV5-1 and TRBJ2-1; D is unclear. V was trimmed by 7 bases and J by 0 bases, leaving 11 bases between them. Germline values: CDR1 SGHRS, CDR2 YFSETQ. The CDR3 consists of 14 residues. The CDR3 protein is CASQDTRSYNEQFF. CDR3 DNA: TGCGCCAGCCAAGACACTCGCTCCTACAATGAGCAGTTCTTC. The whole variable domain, remainder taken from reference TRBV5-1 and TRBJ2-1, is KAGVTQTPRYLIKTRGQQVTLSCSPISGHRSVSWYQQTPGQGLQFLFEYFSETQRNKGNFPGRFSGRQFSNSRSEMNVSTLELGDSALYLCASQDTRSYNEQFFGPGTRLTVL.

The chain links TRBV2 to TRBJ1-4; D gene unclear. Germline CDR1 SNHLY, CDR2 FYNNEI. CDR3 length equals 13 residues. V lost 7 bases, J lost 7 bases, and 13 bases lay in between. The CDR3 loop is CASNEVGTEKLFF. The CDR3 bases are TGTGCCAGCAACGAGGTGGGCACTGAAAAACTGTTTTTT.

The rearrangement uses TRBV5-8 and TRBJ2-7; TRBD2 aligns across 10 bases. Per germline, CDR1 SGHTS and CDR2 YDEGEE. CDR3 size: 13 residues. V gave up 4 bases and J gave up 7 bases; unmatched junction bases: 5. CDR3: CASSLGLAREQYF. For the CDR3, the DNA is TGTGCCAGCAGCCTGGGACTAGCGCGAGAGCAGTACTTC. The whole variable domain, filled in from reference TRBV5-8 and TRBJ2-7, reads EAGVTQSPTHLIKTRGQQATLRCSPISGHTSVYWYQQALGLGLQFLLWYDEGEERNRGNFPPRFSGRQFPNYSSELNVNALELEDSALYLCASSLGLAREQYFGPGTRLTVT.

The chain recombines TRBV4-3 with TRBJ2-3, with D tentatively TRBD1 or TRBD2 (6 bases each). Germline V CDR1 and CDR2: LGHNA, YSLEER. V was pared by 0 bases and J by 1 base, with 17 bases between. The CDR3 totals 18 residues. This chain's CDR3 is CASSQDFVGGLGTDTQYF. The CDR3 DNA reads as TGCGCCAGCAGCCAAGATTTTGTCGGGGGCCTGGGCACAGATACGCAGTATTTT.

This clone was recorded once. The J gene is TRBJ1-1, the V gene TRBV7-3; weak D call: TRBD1 (6 bases). This CDR3 spans 15 amino acids. V lost 2 bases to trimming and J lost 5 bases, with 15 bases between them. Germline CDR1 and CDR2: SGHTA and FQGTGA. This chain's CDR3 is CASSLGGTGVTEAFF. CDR3 nucleotide sequence: TGTGCCAGCAGCTTAGGGGGCACGGGGGTAACTGAAGCTTTCTTT.

This clone was picked up one time. This chain connects TRBV2 to TRBJ1-1, with 8 bases aligning to TRBD1. CDR3 length equals 12 residues. J gave up 11 bases and V 2 bases, and 4 bases lay outside the gene matches. In germline, CDR1 is SNHLY, CDR2 FYNNEI. The CDR3 loop is CASSESDRDAFF. CDR3 coding DNA: TGTGCCAGCAGTGAATCGGACAGGGATGCTTTCTTT.

The V call is TRBV23-1, the J call TRBJ1-2, with TRBD1 as a possible D gene (5 bases). TRBV23-1 is treated as an ORF (open reading frame) with a function not yet certain. The V end lost 6 bases, the J end lost 8 bases, and 19 bases lay between the germline ends. This CDR3 has 14 amino acids. CDR3: CASRGRGRDCGYTF. The CDR3 DNA reads as TGCGCCAGCAGGGGGAGAGGGAGGGACTGCGGCTACACCTTC.

The chain joins TRBV19 to TRBJ1-5, with unresolved D. CDR3 length: 16 residues. Per germline, CDR1 LNHDA and CDR2 SQIVND (reference sequence). The V gene lost 7 bases and the J gene lost 5 bases, with 21 bases spanning the gap. The CDR3 sequence is CASTPTRGVDYQPQHF. For the CDR3, the DNA is TGTGCCAGTACCCCGACTCGGGGAGTCGATTATCAGCCCCAGCATTTT.

The V gene is TRBV27, the J gene TRBJ2-3, with TRBD2 matching 7 bases. Trimming removed 1 base from V and 5 bases from J; junction bases left unmatched: 0. From germline, CDR1 is MNHEY and CDR2 SMNVEV (reference sequence). CDR3 length: 13 amino acids. The CDR3: CASSLWGGDTQYF. For the CDR3, the DNA is TGTGCCAGCAGTTTATGGGGGGGAGATACGCAGTATTTT.

The chain joins TRBV27 to TRBJ1-5, with D uncertain. Trimming stripped 0 bases from V and 2 bases from J, with 17 bases between. This CDR3 spans 18 amino acids. Germline V CDR1 and CDR2: MNHEY, SMNVEV (reference sequence). CDR3 sequence (DNA): TGTGCCAGCAGTTTATCGAATCCGGGCAGGTATCGCAATCAGCCCCAGCATTTT. Its translation: CASSLSNPGRYRNQPQHF.

This clone is a singleton in its sample. The V call is TRBV6-5, the J call TRBJ1-4, with D unclear. Per germline, CDR1 MNHEY and CDR2 SVGAGI. This CDR3 contains 13 residues. With 6 bases removed from V and 8 bases from J, the gap between germline ends came to 13 bases. This CDR3 is CASRRRVFEKLFF. As DNA, the CDR3 is TGTGCCAGCAGGAGAAGGGTTTTCGAAAAACTGTTTTTT.